These T cell receptor beta chains were read from a single sample in a study of cytomegalovirus exposure and HLA in healthy donors. Produced via immunoSEQ multiplex PCR; TCRdb's table is partial and in-frame only. The repertoire holds 100,000 or so clones, with 74% as singletons. Sequenced input: PBMCs. The source is a human donor in good health. Each CDR3 is given with its conserved first and last residue. Fields, in order: V gene, clone size, D gene, J gene, CDR3 protein, CDR3 DNA. D genes are given only for firm matches. A clone size is listed for some rows: how often the clone was seen (once, few, many), or a class if it is expanded.

V gene: TRBV28; clone size: -; D gene: -; J gene: TRBJ2-7; CDR3 protein: CASSRVLYEQYF; CDR3 DNA: TGTGCCAGCTCCAGGGTACTCTACGAGCAGTACTTC
V gene: TRBV6-1; clone size: -; D gene: TRBD2; J gene: TRBJ2-7; CDR3 protein: CASSESPSGVYEQYF; CDR3 DNA: TGTGCCAGCAGTGAATCCCCTAGCGGAGTATACGAGCAGTACTTC
V gene: TRBV5-1; clone size: -; D gene: -; J gene: TRBJ1-2; CDR3 protein: CASSLDMVGYTF; CDR3 DNA: TGCGCCAGCAGCTTGGACATGGTGGGCTACACCTTC
V gene: TRBV7-9; clone size: -; D gene: -; J gene: TRBJ1-1; CDR3 protein: CASSFNGSNTEAFF; CDR3 DNA: TGTGCCAGCAGCTTTAATGGGAGCAATACTGAAGCTTTCTTT
V gene: TRBV5-4; clone size: -; D gene: -; J gene: TRBJ2-1; CDR3 protein: CASSLSGSYNEQFF; CDR3 DNA: TGTGCCAGCAGCTTGTCCGGGTCCTACAATGAGCAGTTCTTC
V gene: TRBV5-1; clone size: few; D gene: TRBD2; J gene: TRBJ2-7; CDR3 protein: CASSFQRESIYEQYF; CDR3 DNA: TGCGCCAGCAGTTTTCAGCGGGAGTCGATCTACGAGCAGTACTTC
V gene: TRBV6-5; clone size: -; D gene: -; J gene: TRBJ2-7; CDR3 protein: CASMPGQSNEQYF; CDR3 DNA: TGTGCCAGTATGCCAGGGCAATCCAACGAGCAGTACTTC
V gene: TRBV27; clone size: -; D gene: TRBD1; J gene: TRBJ1-4; CDR3 protein: CASADRRGEKLFF; CDR3 DNA: TGTGCCAGCGCGGACAGGCGAGGTGAAAAACTGTTTTTT
V gene: TRBV7-2; clone size: -; D gene: TRBD2; J gene: TRBJ2-1; CDR3 protein: CASSLSFSGSSYNEQFF; CDR3 DNA: TGTGCCAGCAGCTTATCGTTTAGCGGGAGCTCCTACAATGAGCAGTTCTTC
V gene: TRBV2; clone size: -; D gene: TRBD1; J gene: TRBJ2-5; CDR3 protein: CASNQPGQGQETQYF; CDR3 DNA: TGTGCCAGCAACCAACCGGGACAGGGCCAGGAGACCCAGTACTTC
V gene: TRBV30; clone size: -; D gene: TRBD1; J gene: TRBJ2-5; CDR3 protein: CAWSVRGDRGKSETQYF; CDR3 DNA: TGTGCCTGGAGTGTACGGGGGGACAGGGGGAAATCCGAGACCCAGTACTTC
V gene: TRBV2; clone size: -; D gene: TRBD1; J gene: TRBJ1-3; CDR3 protein: CASSAPPTGTPGNTIYF; CDR3 DNA: TGTGCCAGCAGTGCCCCCCCGACAGGGACTCCTGGAAACACCATATATTTT
V gene: TRBV19; clone size: -; D gene: -; J gene: TRBJ2-5; CDR3 protein: CASSTGMRVGQETQYF; CDR3 DNA: TGTGCCAGTAGTACGGGTATGAGGGTTGGACAAGAGACCCAGTACTTC
V gene: TRBV25-1; clone size: -; D gene: -; J gene: TRBJ2-7; CDR3 protein: CASSSPSSLYF; CDR3 DNA: TGTGCCAGCAGTTCCCCGTCCAGTTTGTACTTC
V gene: TRBV30; clone size: -; D gene: -; J gene: TRBJ1-2; CDR3 protein: CAWSHRTDGYTF; CDR3 DNA: TGTGCCTGGAGCCACCGTACAGATGGCTACACCTTC
V gene: TRBV7-2; clone size: -; D gene: -; J gene: TRBJ2-7; CDR3 protein: CASSMQDYSYEQYF; CDR3 DNA: TGTGCCAGCAGCATGCAGGATTACTCCTACGAGCAGTACTTC
V gene: TRBV4-1; clone size: few; D gene: TRBD1; J gene: TRBJ2-2; CDR3 protein: CASSLTGTGGTGELFF; CDR3 DNA: TGCGCCAGCAGCCTCACCGGGACAGGGGGCACCGGGGAGCTGTTTTTT
V gene: TRBV27; clone size: few; D gene: -; J gene: TRBJ2-1; CDR3 protein: CASSYKRLGPNYNEQFF; CDR3 DNA: TGTGCCAGCAGTTACAAAAGACTAGGTCCCAACTACAATGAGCAGTTCTTC
V gene: TRBV19; clone size: few; D gene: -; J gene: TRBJ2-7; CDR3 protein: CASSTGTLYEQYF; CDR3 DNA: TGTGCCAGTAGTACAGGGACTCTCTACGAGCAGTACTTC
V gene: TRBV29-1; clone size: once; D gene: -; J gene: TRBJ2-3; CDR3 protein: CSVDWGRGDTQYF; CDR3 DNA: TGCAGCGTTGATTGGGGGCGAGGGGATACGCAGTATTTT
V gene: TRBV6-5; clone size: -; D gene: -; J gene: TRBJ2-2; CDR3 protein: CASSSRLSAVGELFF; CDR3 DNA: TGTGCCAGCAGTTCGAGGCTTTCAGCGGTCGGGGAGCTGTTTTTT
V gene: TRBV29-1; clone size: -; D gene: TRBD1; J gene: TRBJ1-1; CDR3 protein: CSVGTGVNTEAFF; CDR3 DNA: TGCAGCGTTGGAACAGGGGTGAACACTGAAGCTTTCTTT
V gene: TRBV19; clone size: -; D gene: -; J gene: TRBJ1-5; CDR3 protein: CASSTGHLSNQSQHF; CDR3 DNA: TGTGCCAGTAGTACGGGACACCTTAGCAATCAGTCCCAGCATTTT
V gene: TRBV28; clone size: -; D gene: -; J gene: TRBJ2-6; CDR3 protein: CASSPPGIEFPGANVLTF; CDR3 DNA: TGTGCCAGCAGTCCCCCAGGGATAGAGTTCCCTGGGGCCAACGTCCTGACTTTC
V gene: TRBV2; clone size: once; D gene: -; J gene: TRBJ1-3; CDR3 protein: CASSADRNGNTIYF; CDR3 DNA: TGTGCCAGCAGCGCCGACAGGAACGGAAACACCATATATTTT
V gene: TRBV15; clone size: -; D gene: -; J gene: TRBJ1-1; CDR3 protein: CATSREALTEAFF; CDR3 DNA: TGTGCCACCAGCAGAGAAGCCCTCACTGAAGCTTTCTTT
V gene: TRBV29-1; clone size: -; D gene: -; J gene: TRBJ2-7; CDR3 protein: CSALNIDSSPYF; CDR3 DNA: TGCAGCGCCTTGAATATAGACTCCAGCCCGTACTTC
V gene: TRBV6-5; clone size: -; D gene: TRBD1; J gene: TRBJ1-2; CDR3 protein: CASRTDRNYGYTF; CDR3 DNA: TGTGCCAGCAGAACGGACAGGAATTATGGCTACACCTTC
V gene: TRBV10-3; clone size: few; D gene: TRBD2; J gene: TRBJ2-1; CDR3 protein: CAISDAGVPTYNEQFF; CDR3 DNA: TGTGCCATCAGTGATGCGGGAGTCCCTACCTACAATGAGCAGTTCTTC
V gene: TRBV5-1; clone size: -; D gene: TRBD2; J gene: TRBJ2-3; CDR3 protein: CASTRVAGGLGTDTQYF; CDR3 DNA: TGCGCCAGCACCCGGGTAGCGGGGGGGCTGGGCACAGATACGCAGTATTTT
V gene: TRBV30; clone size: -; D gene: TRBD1; J gene: TRBJ1-2; CDR3 protein: CAWRAPGGTRGYTF; CDR3 DNA: TGTGCCTGGAGAGCCCCAGGGGGCACGCGCGGCTACACCTTC
V gene: TRBV28; clone size: -; D gene: -; J gene: TRBJ2-7; CDR3 protein: CASRPGVPPYEQYF; CDR3 DNA: TGTGCCAGCAGGCCAGGGGTTCCCCCTTACGAGCAGTACTTC
V gene: TRBV4-3; clone size: -; D gene: TRBD1; J gene: TRBJ2-7; CDR3 protein: CASSQDRGQGVVVGYEQYF; CDR3 DNA: TGCGCCAGCAGCCAAGATCGAGGACAGGGGGTAGTGGTTGGTTACGAGCAGTACTTC
V gene: TRBV18; clone size: -; D gene: -; J gene: TRBJ2-2; CDR3 protein: CASSLSASGGELFF; CDR3 DNA: TGTGCCAGCTCACTTTCGGCTAGTGGCGGGGAGCTGTTTTTT
V gene: TRBV7-2; clone size: -; D gene: -; J gene: TRBJ1-3; CDR3 protein: CASTLDGFSGNTIYF; CDR3 DNA: TGTGCCAGCACCCTAGACGGTTTCTCTGGAAACACCATATATTTT
V gene: TRBV5-1; clone size: few; D gene: TRBD1; J gene: TRBJ1-1; CDR3 protein: CASSSRTGVGSTEAFF; CDR3 DNA: TGCGCCAGCAGCTCTCGGACAGGGGTGGGGAGCACTGAAGCTTTCTTT
V gene: TRBV30; clone size: -; D gene: TRBD2; J gene: TRBJ2-5; CDR3 protein: CAWSKRLAPFQETQYF; CDR3 DNA: TGTGCCTGGAGTAAAAGACTAGCGCCTTTCCAAGAGACCCAGTACTTC
V gene: TRBV13; clone size: -; D gene: -; J gene: TRBJ1-3; CDR3 protein: CASSPLSRLQGLLSGNTIYF; CDR3 DNA: TGTGCCAGCAGCCCCCTGTCCCGCCTTCAGGGCCTACTCTCTGGAAACACCATATATTTT
V gene: TRBV6-6; clone size: few; D gene: TRBD1; J gene: TRBJ2-4; CDR3 protein: CASSSDRGNIQYF; CDR3 DNA: TGTGCCAGCAGTTCGGACAGGGGCAACATTCAGTACTTC
V gene: TRBV11-2; clone size: -; D gene: TRBD1; J gene: TRBJ1-5; CDR3 protein: CASSSDGTANQPQHF; CDR3 DNA: TGTGCCAGCAGCTCCGACGGGACAGCTAATCAGCCCCAGCATTTT
V gene: TRBV4-1; clone size: -; D gene: -; J gene: TRBJ1-1; CDR3 protein: CASSQDSLLNTEAFF; CDR3 DNA: TGCGCCAGCAGCCAAGACTCACTCTTGAACACTGAAGCTTTCTTT
V gene: TRBV25-1; clone size: few; D gene: TRBD1; J gene: TRBJ2-5; CDR3 protein: CASGRTGLIQETQYF; CDR3 DNA: TGTGCCAGCGGAAGGACAGGACTTATCCAAGAGACCCAGTACTTC
V gene: TRBV4-1; clone size: -; D gene: TRBD2; J gene: TRBJ2-2; CDR3 protein: CASSQTSGRGTGELFF; CDR3 DNA: TGCGCCAGCAGCCAAACTAGCGGGAGAGGAACCGGGGAGCTGTTTTTT
V gene: TRBV11-2; clone size: -; D gene: -; J gene: TRBJ1-6; CDR3 protein: CASSLFKLGGRNGNSPLHF; CDR3 DNA: TGTGCCAGCAGCTTGTTCAAGCTGGGGGGGCGAAATGGTAATTCACCCCTCCACTTT
V gene: TRBV6-1; clone size: -; D gene: TRBD1; J gene: TRBJ1-2; CDR3 protein: CASSETGAGGSGYTF; CDR3 DNA: TGTGCCAGCAGTGAAACGGGCGCAGGGGGATCTGGCTACACCTTC
V gene: TRBV6-5; clone size: few; D gene: TRBD1; J gene: TRBJ1-4; CDR3 protein: CASSLGTVNEKLFF; CDR3 DNA: TGTGCCAGCAGCCTCGGGACAGTCAATGAAAAACTGTTTTTT
V gene: TRBV28; clone size: -; D gene: -; J gene: TRBJ2-3; CDR3 protein: CASSLFGGITDTQYF; CDR3 DNA: TGTGCCAGCAGTTTGTTTGGCGGGATCACAGATACGCAGTATTTT
V gene: TRBV5-6; clone size: -; D gene: -; J gene: TRBJ1-2; CDR3 protein: CASSLRGGEDGYTF; CDR3 DNA: TGTGCCAGCAGCTTGCGGGGGGGGGAAGATGGCTACACCTTC
V gene: TRBV28; clone size: -; D gene: TRBD2; J gene: TRBJ2-5; CDR3 protein: CASSPVWAGGRGETQYF; CDR3 DNA: TGTGCCAGCAGTCCAGTTTGGGCGGGGGGGCGTGGAGAGACCCAGTACTTC
V gene: TRBV29-1; clone size: -; D gene: -; J gene: TRBJ1-1; CDR3 protein: CSVVRGLNTEAFF; CDR3 DNA: TGCAGCGTTGTGCGAGGGTTAAACACTGAAGCTTTCTTT
V gene: TRBV9; clone size: -; D gene: TRBD2; J gene: TRBJ2-3; CDR3 protein: CASSVGVAGGADTQYF; CDR3 DNA: TGTGCCAGCAGCGTAGGGGTAGCGGGGGGGGCCGATACGCAGTATTTT
V gene: TRBV7-9; clone size: -; D gene: TRBD1; J gene: TRBJ1-1; CDR3 protein: CASHQGANTEAFF; CDR3 DNA: TGTGCCAGCCACCAGGGGGCGAACACTGAAGCTTTCTTT
V gene: TRBV29-1; clone size: -; D gene: TRBD1; J gene: TRBJ1-5; CDR3 protein: CSVSTGGSNQPQHF; CDR3 DNA: TGCAGCGTTTCGACAGGGGGAAGCAATCAGCCCCAGCATTTT